This TCR beta chain originates from a study of cytomegalovirus exposure and HLA in healthy donors (dated by TCRdb to the late 2010s). General notes on the study: An earlier analysis of some 620 of the donors reported approximately 260 Gb of sequence data and 95 million to 130 million unique TCR beta sequences obtained from approximately 180 million T cells. An early release that covered 640 HLA-typed donors contained about 300 gigabases of sequencing data and about 84 million unique TCR sequences. Among the approximately 400 genotyped donors, under 90% belonged to the genetic ancestry cluster associated with self-reported Caucasian donors. The study was designed to test whether signatures of past pathogen exposure could be identified by cataloging public T cell receptors. Using immunosequencing, the study profiled T cell repertoires from around 680 subjects and related those repertoires to cytomegalovirus serostatus. A separate validation cohort of about 110 different subjects was used in addition to the approximately 640-subject first cohort. To predict cytomegalovirus infection status, the study combined high-throughput TCR immunosequencing, statistical association of individual TCRs with disease status, and machine learning. A later analysis re-analyzed previously published TCR beta repertoires from 650 to 800 donors and added high-resolution HLA genotyping to study TCR occurrence patterns. The later analysis used no new phenotypic data to find candidate immune exposures, relying instead on TCR beta sequences and their occurrence across donors. In an earlier analysis of about 590 of the donors, high-throughput TCR beta sequencing was used to judge whether each TCR beta V gene segment behaved as functional or pseudogenic. Donor age, sex, ethnicity and CMV serostatus were collected together with the repertoire data. In a later genetic analysis, genome-wide SNP genotypes for about three fifths of the roughly 670 donors were used, and that subset was treated as a discovery cohort. All discovery cohort repertoires had been generated on a single sequencing platform. HLA typing included class I and class II loci at four-digit resolution. The number of typed donors differed by locus: about 620-640 for A, B, C, DRB1 and DQB1; some 500 for DQA1; 606 for DPA1; and 400 to 480 for DPB1. Roughly 5 DR-DQ haplotypes were handled as single units for association and clustering because linkage in the cohort was strong. Across 300 to 400 genotyped donors of the cohort, an average of about 240,000 unique TCR beta nucleotide sequences per donor were sequenced, and roughly 18% of those sequences were non-productive. Paper-wide results and their limitations: A total of about 180 TCR beta chains were listed by the study as associated with cytomegalovirus. A later analysis found that most CMV-associated TCR beta chains appeared HLA-restricted, with HLA associations seemingly driven largely by CMV exposure. In vitro tests confirmed that a few of the cytomegalovirus-associated TCR beta chains recognize cytomegalovirus antigens. In this cohort, only TCR beta chains were sequenced, and detectable features were limited by the absence of alpha or paired-chain data. The authors suggested that the approach could potentially be generalized to other disease states and immunological phenotypes. A further reported finding was that TCR beta sequences accurately predicted the HLA-A and HLA-B alleles for most subjects in the first cohort. At a false discovery rate of 0.05, a later analysis linked 16,951 TCR beta sequences to specific HLA alleles. Because HLA typing was missing for some donors at each locus, association tests included only the typed subset. Sequencing depth was assumed to be roughly uniform across donors in the presence/absence analyses, though that assumption may not hold. For the cohort, immune exposure information was limited to CMV serostatus. Strong co-occurrence of HLA alleles, especially DR and DQ, made assigning TCR associations to individual alleles difficult. In an earlier analysis of approximately 600 of the donors, most TCR beta V segments were observed in productive rearrangements about 87% or about 30% of the time, broadly matching IMGT annotations. Several of the top co-occurrence clusters appeared to be linked to parvovirus B19, influenza, CMV and Epstein-Barr virus, according to a later analysis. Correlated functional status among segregating V segments might be attributable to linkage disequilibrium, but an unknown experimental factor could not be ruled out. Across donors, most TCR sequences were observed very rarely, whereas some public TCRs were present in many individuals. The sequencing pipeline was judged likely to have produced a cluster of highly shared sequence variants as a technical artifact. In a later genetic analysis, fewer N-insertions in productive TCRs were reported among donors in an Asian-associated ancestry cluster than the 666-donor mean. In a later analysis, TCR association rates were found to vary across HLA loci, with the most associated TCRs seen for DRB1 alleles and the fewest for HLA-C alleles. An association between a missense DCLRE1C variant and V-gene and J-gene trimming of TCR beta chains was found in a later genetic analysis and replicated in an independent cohort. Compared with equally common non-associated chains, HLA-associated TCR beta chains in a later analysis were more clonally expanded and had lower generation probabilities. The classifier was reported to diagnose cytomegalovirus status with high specificity and sensitivity in both the original cohort and the validation cohort. Some 16 rarely observed V segments, including chromosome 9 orphons, were excluded from the earlier analysis of about 600 of the donors because counts were too low.

The library was obtained by the immunoSEQ multiplex PCR assay. The multiplex PCR relied on a mix of 60 forward primers for TCR Vbeta segments and 13 reverse primers for TCR Jbeta segments. A multiplex PCR assay on genomic DNA amplified the CDR3 region of rearranged TCR beta genes. Amplified TCR beta libraries were sequenced as 87-base-pair reads on the Illumina HiSeq System. In the paper's pipeline: Across the 500 to 700 repertoires, a later analysis counted 75 million to 90 million unique TCR beta chains, approximately 12 million of which were shared by at least two donors. A nearest-neighbor algorithm error-corrected the raw reads and collapsed the reads into unique sequences, merging closely related sequences to remove PCR and sequencing errors. To assign V, D and J gene segments, CDR3 sequences were aligned to IMGT reference sequences. For a sequence to be retained, a match of at least six nucleotides to both a V gene segment and a J gene segment was required. Rearrangements were called productive when the CDR3 lacked stop codons and stayed in frame with V and J; all others were non-productive. Following IMGT convention, CDR3 was defined as the stretch from the second conserved V-encoded cysteine to the conserved J-encoded phenylalanine. The earlier analysis of some 540 of the donors excluded any sequence lacking an unambiguous match to a single V gene segment. An earlier analysis of a few hundred of the donors classified V segments as functional when productive rearrangements were above 56.7% and as segregating when the standard deviation between donors was above 5%. A statistical classification framework was built to diagnose cytomegalovirus status from the catalog of TCR beta chain sequences. A later analysis assigned V and J genes by comparing TCR nucleotide sequences with IMGT/GENE-DB human TR gene sequences. Using the TCRdist pipeline, a later analysis assigned CDR3 sequences along with most-parsimonious VDJ recombination scenarios. In a later analysis, each TCR beta chain was defined by its CDR3 amino acid sequence together with its V-gene family, and reads lacking a unique V-gene family were excluded. To address suspected cross-contamination and a sequencing artifact, a later analysis removed 592 highly shared, low-generation-probability nucleotide sequences. A later analysis calculated a clonal expansion index for each public chain from normalized within-repertoire ranks of inferred template counts. A later analysis computed generation probabilities with a VDJ recombination model fitted to out-of-frame rearrangements, and checked the results against IGoR. A later analysis scored TCR-TCR, TCR-HLA and TCR-CMV co-occurrence with hypergeometric tests, applying a repertoire-size bias correction to TCR pairs. A later analysis estimated false discovery rates by permuting HLA or CMV assignments 20 times. In a later analysis, co-occurring TCRs were grouped using DBSCAN, and TCRdist sequence similarity was added for clustering within HLA-allele-positive subsets. Co-occurrence clustering excluded repertoires with fewer than 30,000 or more than 120,000 public chains, plus five with anomalous nucleotide sharing. TCRdb retrieved this table from immuneACCESS and kept in-frame rearrangements only. Not all clones are present; in checked studies, unresolved V genes account for under half, and no reason is known for the remainder. The V and J calls and clone size were taken over from that table, and D and trimming were inferred from the DNA. The sample data list about 180,000 clones, and about four fifths of these were observed just once. The top ten clonotypes cover 1.5% to 2% of the sample.

In total, approximately 690 healthy bone marrow donors made up the cohort. All cohort members were sampled while nominally healthy, although unrecorded immune exposures were likely present. The donor tested CMV seronegative, placing the donor among the approximately 400 seronegative members of the cohort. A peripheral blood sample was collected from each donor, and TCR beta sequencing was performed on peripheral blood mononuclear cells. Genomic DNA was extracted from the blood cell samples with the Qiagen DNeasy Blood Extraction Kit. Points on this clone: There is no known antigen for this receptor. Base qualities are missing; no much larger clone stands one base away.

Specimen: PBMCs. This sequence was found in a woman between 25 and 40 years old in good health and CMV-seronegative.

DNA sequence: TGTGCCAGCACTTCAGGGCTCATCACCGGGGAGCTGTTTTTT. The encoded protein is CASTSGLITGELFF. The V gene is TRBV7-8 and the J gene is TRBJ2-2; the D segment could be TRBD1, given 5 matching bases. The CDR3 runs 14 amino acids, cysteine and phenylalanine included. Just the 42-base CDR3 DNA is kept, in frame starting at base 1. V is clipped by 7 bases and J by 4 bases, and the sequence between their germline boundaries is 13 bases long. The germline V gene yields SGHVS for CDR1 and FQNEAQ for CDR2. The full variable domain, completed from the reference TRBV7-8 and TRBJ2-2 proteins outside the CDR3, reads GAGVSQSPRYKVAKRGQDVALRCDPISGHVSLFWYQQALGQGPEFLTYFQNEAQLDKSGLPSDRFFAERPEGSVSTLKIQRTQQEDSAVYLCASTSGLITGELFFGEGSRLTVL.